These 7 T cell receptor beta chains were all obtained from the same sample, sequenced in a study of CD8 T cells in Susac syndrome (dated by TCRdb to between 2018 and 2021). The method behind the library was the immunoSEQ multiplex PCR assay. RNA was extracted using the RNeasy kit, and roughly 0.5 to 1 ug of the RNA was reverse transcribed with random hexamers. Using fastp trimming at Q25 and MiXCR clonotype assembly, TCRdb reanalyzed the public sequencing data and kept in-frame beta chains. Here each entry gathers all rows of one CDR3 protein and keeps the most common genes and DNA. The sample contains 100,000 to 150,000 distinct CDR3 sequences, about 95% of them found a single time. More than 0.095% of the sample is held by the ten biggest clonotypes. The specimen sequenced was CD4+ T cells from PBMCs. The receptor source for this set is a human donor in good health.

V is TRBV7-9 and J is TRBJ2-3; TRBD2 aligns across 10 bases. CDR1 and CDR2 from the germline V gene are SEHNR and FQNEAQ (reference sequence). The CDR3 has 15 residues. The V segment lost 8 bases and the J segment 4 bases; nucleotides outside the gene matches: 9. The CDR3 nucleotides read TGTGCCAGCTCACCTAGCGGGAGAGGAGCAGATACGCAGTATTTT. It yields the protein CASSPSGRGADTQYF.

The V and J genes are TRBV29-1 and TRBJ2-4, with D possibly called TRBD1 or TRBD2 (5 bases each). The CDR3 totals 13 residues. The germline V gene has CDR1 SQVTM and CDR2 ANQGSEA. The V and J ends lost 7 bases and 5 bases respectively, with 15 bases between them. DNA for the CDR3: TGCAGCGCCTCCGAGACAGCGGAAAACATTCAGTACTTC. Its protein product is CSASETAENIQYF.

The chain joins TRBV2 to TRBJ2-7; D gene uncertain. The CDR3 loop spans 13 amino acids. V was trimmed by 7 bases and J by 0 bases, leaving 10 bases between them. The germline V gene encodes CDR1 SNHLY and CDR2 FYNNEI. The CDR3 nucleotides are TGTGCCAGCAAGCCCGTAAGCTCCTACGAGCAGTACTTC. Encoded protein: CASKPVSSYEQYF.

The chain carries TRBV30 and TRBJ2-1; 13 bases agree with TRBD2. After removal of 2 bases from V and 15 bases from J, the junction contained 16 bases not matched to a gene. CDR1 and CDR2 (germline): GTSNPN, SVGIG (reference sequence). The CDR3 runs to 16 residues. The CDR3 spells CAWSLSRTSGSAGGFF. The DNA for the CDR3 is TGTGCCTGGAGTCTAAGTAGGACTAGCGGGAGTGCAGGGGGGTTCTTC.

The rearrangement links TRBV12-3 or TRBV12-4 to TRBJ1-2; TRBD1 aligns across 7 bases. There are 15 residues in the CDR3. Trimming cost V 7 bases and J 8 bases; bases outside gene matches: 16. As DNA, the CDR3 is TGTGCCAGCACTCAAGGGGGCACTCAAATTGGAGGCTACACCTTC. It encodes CASTQGGTQIGGYTF.

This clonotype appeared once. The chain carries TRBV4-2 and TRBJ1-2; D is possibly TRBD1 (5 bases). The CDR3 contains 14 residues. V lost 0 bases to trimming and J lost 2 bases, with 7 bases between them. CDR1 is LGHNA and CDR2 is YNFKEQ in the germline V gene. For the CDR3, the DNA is TGTGCCAGCAGCCAAGAAGAGGGGAACTATGGCTACACCTTC. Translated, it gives CASSQEEGNYGYTF.

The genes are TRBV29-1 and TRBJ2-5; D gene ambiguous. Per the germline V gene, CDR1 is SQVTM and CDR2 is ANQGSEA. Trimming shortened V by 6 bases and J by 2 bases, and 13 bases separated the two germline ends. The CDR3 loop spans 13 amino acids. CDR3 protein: CSVQRGQQETQYF. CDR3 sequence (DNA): TGCAGCGTGCAACGAGGTCAGCAAGAGACCCAGTACTTC.